These 27 T cell receptor beta chains were sequenced from one sample in a study of cytomegalovirus exposure and HLA in healthy donors. The PCR had 60 Vbeta and 13 Jbeta primers. Here immunoSEQ multiplex PCR was the method, and the copy in TCRdb shows in-frame clones only, minus some. Seen here are more than 110,000 clones, 70% to 80% observed once, and the top ten hold 5.1%. Material: PBMCs. Receptor source: a male donor in good health and CMV-seronegative.

V usage is TRBV5-5 and J usage is TRBJ2-7; 7 bases are a match to TRBD2. From germline, CDR1 is SGHKS and CDR2 YYEKEE (reference sequence). V dropped 4 bases and J dropped 1; count of bases not matched to a gene: 8. This CDR3 has 15 residues. The CDR3 DNA reads as TGTGCCAGCAGCACAATGACTAGCAGGTCCTACGAGCAGTACTTC. This sequence encodes CASSTMTSRSYEQYF.

The CDR3: CASSAPMRALGNTIYF. CDR3 in DNA: TGTGCCAGCAGTGCCCCGATGAGGGCCCTCGGAAACACCATATATTTT. The chain is built from TRBV6-1 and TRBJ1-3; the D is unclear. CDR1 and CDR2 from the germline V gene are MNHNS and SASEGT. Trimming stripped 4 bases from V and 4 bases from J, with 17 bases between. CDR3 size: 16 residues.

The chain uses TRBV30 and TRBJ1-5; D might be TRBD1 (5 bases). This CDR3 is 13 amino acids long. Trimming took off 5 bases at V and 3 bases at J, with 11 bases between the two ends. CDR1 and CDR2 (germline): GTSNPN, SVGIG (reference sequence). This CDR3 is CAWGGAFNQPQHF. The CDR3 DNA follows: TGTGCCTGGGGTGGGGCCTTCAATCAGCCCCAGCATTTT.

The V call is TRBV4-3, the J call TRBJ2-7; 8 bases map to TRBD1. The CDR3 sequence is 15 residues long. The germline CDR1 and CDR2 sequences are LGHNA and YSLEER. V lost 3 bases to trimming and J lost 4 bases; unmatched junction nucleotides: 8. This CDR3 reads CASSQHYRGWYEQYF. Written as DNA, the CDR3 is TGCGCCAGCAGCCAGCACTACAGGGGGTGGTACGAGCAGTACTTC.

The chain has TRBV2 and TRBJ1-1, with 8 bases aligning to TRBD1. Germline values: CDR1 SNHLY, CDR2 FYNNEI. Trimming removed 10 bases from V and 0 bases from J; junction bases left unmatched: 4. The CDR3 length is 13 residues. This chain's CDR3 is CATDRGMNTEAFF. The CDR3, as DNA: TGTGCCACTGACAGGGGAATGAACACTGAAGCTTTCTTT. Supplemented by reference TRBV2 and TRBJ1-1, the full variable domain reads EPEVTQTPSHQVTQMGQEVILRCVPISNHLYFYWYRQILGQKVEFLVSFYNNEISEKSEIFDDQFSVERPDGSNFTLKIRSTKLEDSAMYFCATDRGMNTEAFFGQGTRLTVV.

This clone was seen a few times. V and J are TRBV11-2 and TRBJ1-5; D unresolved. V shed 4 bases and J shed 6 bases, with 22 bases lying between them. The V gene's germline CDR1 is SGHAT and CDR2 FQNNGV. This CDR3 region has 17 residues. The CDR3 region is CASSSLRASRGLQPQHF. Written as DNA, the CDR3 is TGTGCCAGCAGCTCTCTCCGGGCGTCGCGAGGGCTTCAGCCCCAGCATTTT. Complete variable domain (other parts from reference TRBV11-2 and TRBJ1-5): EAGVAQSPRYKIIEKRQSVAFWCNPISGHATLYWYQQILGQGPKLLIQFQNNGVVDDSQLPKDRFSAERLKGVDSTLKIQPAKLEDSAVYLCASSSLRASRGLQPQHFGDGTRLSIL.

The chain employs TRBV25-1 and TRBJ1-1; D may be TRBD1 (5 bases). V lost 2 bases and J lost 5, with 15 bases in between. The CDR3 is 15 amino acids. CDR1 MGHDK and CDR2 SYGVNS come from the germline V gene. The CDR3 nucleotides are TGTGCCAGCAGTGAAAGGAGGGAGGGGAGGACTGAAGCTTTCTTT. As protein: CASSERREGRTEAFF.

Remarks on this clone: The germline gene is not matched at one end of the junction; a read error may be the cause. The chain employs TRBV7-7 and TRBJ1-1, with unresolved D. This CDR3 has 13 amino acids. Germline V gives CDR1 SSHAT, CDR2 FNYEAQ (reference sequence). The CDR3, as DNA: TGTGCTAGCAGCTTAGACTTGAACACTGAAGCTTTCTTT. Translation gives CASSLDLNTEAFF. The full variable domain, completed using reference TRBV7-7 and TRBJ1-1, is GAGVSQSPRYKVTKRGQDVTLRCDPISSHATLYWYQQALGQGPEFLTYFNYEAQPDKSGLPSDRFSAERPEGSISTLTIQRTEQRDSAMYRCASSLDLNTEAFFGQGTRLTVV.

The chain has TRBV6-1 and TRBJ1-5; 9 positions agree with TRBD1. This CDR3 is 17 amino acids long. Germline assignment: CDR1 MNHNS and CDR2 SASEGT. Trimming at V came to 2 bases and at J to 2 bases, leaving 7 bases not matched to a gene. The CDR3 coding sequence is TGTGCCAGCAGTGAATACGGACAGGGGCGGCGCAATCAGCCCCAGCATTTT. Translating it yields CASSEYGQGRRNQPQHF.

The chain is built from TRBV15 and TRBJ2-1, with a possible D match to TRBD2 (6 bases). The CDR3 runs to 14 residues. CDR1 is LNHNV and CDR2 is YYDKDF in the germline V gene (reference sequence). Between the trimmed V and J ends, which lost 4 bases and 4 bases, there was a span of 11 bases. The chain's CDR3 is CATSTEGKYNEQFF. The CDR3 DNA reads TGTGCCACCAGCACGGAGGGGAAATACAATGAGCAGTTCTTC. The entire variable domain, with the rest obtained from reference TRBV15 and TRBJ2-1, is as follows: DAMVIQNPRYQVTQFGKPVTLSCSQTLNHNVMYWYQQKSSQAPKLLFHYYDKDFNNEADTPDNFQSRRPNTSFCFLDIRSPGLGDTAMYLCATSTEGKYNEQFFGPGTRLTVL.

There are many counts of this clone. This sequence joins TRBV19 and TRBJ2-7; perhaps TRBD2 as D (6 bases). CDR3 length: 15 residues. In germline, CDR1 is LNHDA, CDR2 SQIVND (reference sequence). Deletions cut 6 bases from V and 2 bases from J, with 17 bases between. The CDR3 coding sequence is TGTGCCAGTAGCCACCCTCGGGGGTCAACCTACGAGCAGTACTTC. Translated, it gives CASSHPRGSTYEQYF.

CDR3 sequence (DNA): TGTGCCTGTGGGGGGTCAGCGTACGAGCAGTACTTC. As protein: CACGGSAYEQYF. The chain links TRBV10-3 to TRBJ2-7, with a possible D match to TRBD2 (6 bases). The V end was cut by 11 bases, the J end by 4 bases, with 15 bases between. Looked up from germline, CDR1 is ENHRY and CDR2 is SYGVKD. CDR3 length equals 12 residues.

This sequence joins TRBV9 and TRBJ2-3; 8 positions agree with TRBD1. The CDR3 contains 15 residues. Trimming at V came to 2 bases and at J to 3 bases, leaving 5 bases not matched to a gene. Germline-derived CDR1 and CDR2 are SGDLS and YYNGEE. This chain's CDR3 is CASSVGQGWTDTQYF. The CDR3 DNA reads TGTGCCAGCAGCGTTGGACAGGGTTGGACAGATACGCAGTATTTT.

CDR3 bases: TGTGCCAGCAGCTTAGATCCGTTCGACAGCGACGAGCAGTACTTC. Residues: CASSLDPFDSDEQYF. The J gene is TRBJ2-7, the V gene TRBV11-2; possible D gene TRBD1, 5 bases. Trimming removed 0 bases at V and 5 bases at J, with 14 bases between. This CDR3 spans 15 amino acids. The V gene's germline CDR1 is SGHAT and CDR2 FQNNGV.

The V call is TRBV2, the J call TRBJ2-7; D perhaps matches TRBD2 (5 bases). The CDR3 is made up of 12 amino acids. Per germline, CDR1 SNHLY and CDR2 FYNNEI. V was clipped by 4 bases and J by 2 bases, with 6 bases between them. The CDR3 nucleotides read TGTGCCAGCAGTGCCGGGACCTACGAGCAGTACTTC. Its translation is CASSAGTYEQYF.

The chain uses TRBV4-3 and TRBJ1-1; D is ambiguous. Trimming took off 0 bases at V and 3 bases at J, with 5 bases between the two ends. Germline lookup yields CDR1 LGHNA and CDR2 YSLEER. The CDR3 covers 13 residues. The CDR3 is CASSQDRDTEAFF. In DNA, the CDR3 is TGCGCCAGCAGCCAAGATCGGGACACTGAAGCTTTCTTT.

V and J are TRBV6-5 and TRBJ2-7; D perhaps matches TRBD1 (5 bases). V shed 6 bases and J shed 4 bases, with 13 bases lying between them. CDR3 size: 13 residues. The germline V gene encodes CDR1 MNHEY and CDR2 SVGAGI. CDR3 bases: TGTGCCAGCAGACCCCGACAGTTATACGAGCAGTACTTC. Translated: CASRPRQLYEQYF.

This rearrangement joins TRBV5-4 to TRBJ2-7, with 16 bases matching TRBD2. J lost 7 bases, V lost 0 bases, and 1 base had no gene match. There are 15 residues in the CDR3. Germline-derived CDR1 and CDR2 are SGHNT and YYREEE (reference sequence). The CDR3 DNA is TGTGCCAGCAGCTTGGCGGGACTAGCGGGAGGGGAGCAGTACTTC. It yields the protein CASSLAGLAGGEQYF.

The V gene is TRBV30, the J gene TRBJ1-2, with D possibly matching TRBD1 (6 bases). CDR1 GTSNPN and CDR2 SVGIG come from the germline V gene (reference sequence). This CDR3 is 13 amino acids long. V was trimmed by 0 bases and J by 4 bases, leaving 9 bases between them. CDR3 sequence: CAWSVGQTYGYTF. The CDR3 DNA reads as TGTGCCTGGAGTGTAGGACAGACCTATGGCTACACCTTC.

This clone was detected only a few times. J is TRBJ1-3 and V is TRBV30; D remains unclear. CDR3 size: 12 residues. Germline lookup yields CDR1 GTSNPN and CDR2 SVGIG (reference sequence). V gave up 3 bases and J gave up 1 base, with 4 bases separating them. In nucleotides, the CDR3 is TGTGCCTGGAGACAATCTGGAAACACCATATATTTT. Protein sequence: CAWRQSGNTIYF.

This clone has more than one count but fewer than ten. This sample also contains other DNA sequences that code for the same CDR3. The V and J genes are TRBV30 and TRBJ2-7; TRBD2 matches 8 bases. Losses at the gene ends were 5 bases for V and 2 bases for J; bases not matched to a gene: 5. Germline-derived CDR1 and CDR2 are GTSNPN and SVGIG (reference sequence). The CDR3 has 13 residues. The CDR3 nucleotides read TGTGCCTGGGGGGGACTAGAAGCCTACGAGCAGTACTTC. This codes for CAWGGLEAYEQYF. Combining the CDR3 with reference TRBV30 and TRBJ2-7 gives the whole variable domain SQTIHQWPATLVQPVGSPLSLECTVEGTSNPNLYWYRQAAGRGLQLLFYSVGIGQISSEVPQNLSASRPQDRQFILSSKKLLLSDSGFYLCAWGGLEAYEQYFGPGTRLTVT.

The rearrangement joins TRBV28 to TRBJ2-6; D is possibly TRBD2 (6 bases). Trimming cost V 11 bases and J 0 bases, with 17 bases left between them. Germline loops: CDR1 MDHEN, CDR2 SYDVKM. The CDR3 consists of 16 residues. The CDR3 reads CASSGYRSSGANVLTF. CDR3 nucleotide sequence: TGTGCCTCCAGCGGGTACAGGTCCTCTGGGGCCAACGTCCTGACTTTC.

The rearrangement uses TRBV27 and TRBJ2-5; 7 bases align to TRBD1. There are 15 residues in the CDR3. V lost 5 bases to trimming and J lost 1 base; unmatched junction nucleotides: 7. CDR1 MNHEY and CDR2 SMNVEV come from the germline V gene (reference sequence). The CDR3 sequence: CASSTRTGLQETQYF. DNA of the CDR3: TGTGCCAGCAGTACGAGGACAGGACTCCAAGAGACCCAGTACTTC.

The chain links TRBV5-4 to TRBJ2-5; 8 bases are shared with TRBD2. Germline-derived CDR1 and CDR2 are SGHNT and YYREEE (reference sequence). V lost 4 bases to trimming and J lost 1 base; unmatched junction nucleotides: 9. The CDR3 runs to 16 residues. The CDR3 DNA follows: TGTGCCAGCAGCCGGCAAGGTAGCGGGGCCCAAGAGACCCAGTACTTC. Translating it yields CASSRQGSGAQETQYF.

V gene TRBV5-1 combines with J gene TRBJ2-2; 7 nucleotides align to TRBD2. Per germline, CDR1 SGHRS and CDR2 YFSETQ. Trimming took 5 bases from V and 3 from J; bases not matched to a gene: 7. The CDR3 is 15 residues long. CDR3 protein: CASSRAGVDTGELFF. The CDR3, as DNA: TGCGCCAGCAGTCGGGCGGGGGTGGACACCGGGGAGCTGTTTTTT.

The J gene is TRBJ2-5, the V gene TRBV11-2; D possibly corresponds to TRBD2 (7 bases). The CDR3 has 16 residues. Germline V CDR1 and CDR2: SGHAT, FQNNGV. V shed 1 base and J shed 7 bases, with 19 bases lying between them. The CDR3 DNA sequence: TGTGCCAGCAGCTTAGGGATCCGGGGGGCGGTTGGGACCCAGTACTTC. Amino acids: CASSLGIRGAVGTQYF.

The chain links TRBV27 to TRBJ1-6, with 7 bases fitting TRBD1. Unmatched junction bases numbered 6, after V lost 4 bases and J lost 9 bases. This CDR3 is 14 amino acids long. In germline, CDR1 is MNHEY, CDR2 SMNVEV (reference sequence). CDR3 sequence: CASSSQGVSSPLHF. CDR3 nucleotides: TGTGCCAGCAGTTCCCAGGGGGTCAGTTCACCCCTCCACTTT.